The T cell receptor beta chain described here comes from a study of T cells in lung cancer brain metastases (dated by TCRdb to 2017 to 2018). General notes on the study: Most of the roughly 20 patients had a history of tobacco use, with a median of about 40 pack-years. Most of the roughly 20 patients received no interval therapy between primary and metastasis resection. Median interval between primary and brain metastasis specimen acquisition was around 350 days. The study compared TCR beta CDR3 repertoires between fully resected primary non-small cell lung cancers and paired brain metastases. A cohort of some 20 patients was included, from whom 40 specimens were contributed, with one primary lung lesion and one brain metastasis obtained from each patient. A median age at first diagnosis of about 52 years was recorded for the patients, of whom eight or nine were male and 11 were female. DNA integrity number averaged 3.8 in both primary and metastatic specimens, with no significant difference between sites.

Worth noting for this clone: The antigen it binds to is not known. No much larger clone is present one base from it, and per-base qualities are unavailable.

The paper as a whole reports these results and caveats: Most clones were lesion-specific, with limited overlap between paired lesions (mean Morisita index approximately 0.21). DNA fragmentation in the FFPE samples may have kept the complete infiltrating T cell repertoire from being retrieved. The ten most abundant clones accounted for a significantly larger fraction of the repertoire in brain metastases than in primaries, which suggests clonal expansion. The study could not control for the effects of preoperative corticosteroids on T cell infiltration in brain metastases. Brain metastases contained significantly fewer unique productive clones than the paired primaries (median approximately 1,500 versus 4,300).

V is trimmed back by 7 bases and J by 3 bases, and the junction contains 10 bases that no gene match accounts for. CDR1 and CDR2, looked up from the germline V gene, are WSHSY and SAAADI. The CDR3 measures 15 amino acids from cysteine to phenylalanine. Only the CDR3 region is kept as DNA, spanning 45 bases read in frame from base 1. Between about 2.24 and 4.92 ug genomic DNA was input per sample, and equal DNA input was given to paired samples. TCR beta libraries were constructed with the immunoSEQ hsTCRbeta Kit, which uses multiplexed V and J gene primers in two PCR steps. Pooled libraries, together with positive and negative controls, were sequenced on an Illumina MiSeq with a 100-cycle paired-end protocol. The authors processed their data as follows. Raw data were processed by the immunoSEQ vendor into normalized, annotated TCR beta repertoire reports. Richness was counted as unique clones by nucleotide sequence, and total richness was extrapolated with the iChao1 and Efron-Thisted estimators. Paired lesions were characterized and compared using Pielou's evenness, Simpson's index, top-ten clone proportional abundance, and the Morisita overlap index. Held by TCRdb, this immuneACCESS table contains in-frame sequences only and omits some clones. Under half of the omission traces to an unresolved V gene where checked; the cause of the rest is unknown. Clone size and V and J calls were adopted from that table, with D and trimming inferred from the DNA. This sample comprises roughly 5,000 clones, less than 90% of them detected only once. The leading ten clones occupy approximately 3.2% of the sample.

Resection was performed in the patients for synchronous oligometastatic disease or for delayed recurrence of a solitary brain metastasis. To avoid including cancers other than NSCLC, any patient with a history of multiple malignancies was excluded. Tumor areas were macrodissected from five or six deparaffinized about 11 um unstained sections guided by marked H&E slides. All specimens were fixed in formalin and embedded in paraffin (FFPE). The AllPrep DNA/RNA FFPE Kit was used for extraction of genomic DNA. In this chain, TRBV10-2 is recombined with TRBJ2-7; 9 bases in the middle match TRBD2. The sample was tumor tissue from the primary lung tumor. The sample's cell subset or site, from its label and the paper: primary lung cancer lesion. The TCR comes from a woman aged 50 to 60 with non-small cell lung cancer. In nucleotide form, the sequence is TGCGCCAGCAAGCAGAACGCGGGAGGGAACTACGAGCAGTACTTC. The translation is CASKQNAGGNYEQYF.